The entry that follows covers one T cell receptor (beta chain) sequence. Its antigen is still unknown. No base qualities exist here, and no much larger clone lies one base off it. The germline V gene specifies SGHRS as CDR1 and YFSETQ as CDR2. The CDR3 contains 12 residues, cysteine and phenylalanine counted. The DNA shown is the 36-base CDR3, in frame from base 1. V is cut back by 3 bases and J by 6 bases, with 1 base in the junction unmatched. The collaborating institutions used their own protocols to collect whole blood in K2EDTA tubes. For TCRbeta analysis, collaborators shipped samples in one of three forms: frozen whole blood, isolated PBMCs, or DNA extracted from either of those sample types. The data stem from a study of blood T cell repertoires in COVID-19 (TCRdb year 2020). Describing the broader study: Collaborator samples came from the United States, Italy and Spain and covered acute and convalescent phases of COVID-19. The material from the prospective study consisted of cDNA or gDNA derived from T cells, B-cell-depleted T cells, or PBMCs. Deeply sampled blood TCRbeta repertoires from subjects exposed to, actively infected with, or recovered from COVID-19 were included in the dataset. A freely available public database, intended as a resource for researchers studying the immune response to SARS-CoV-2, is where the repertoires were released. The samples were drawn from the first 160 participants of the ongoing ImmuneRACE study and from over a thousand subjects provided by 6 global collaborators. A de-identified subject ID, COVID-19 status, age in years and sex were almost always included in the sample metadata. Where available, HLA class I and class II types were obtained from metadata supplied by the sample provider rather than from assay-based typing.

Points the paper makes about the study in general: The quantity of clinical and demographic metadata differed by source and by participant and was supplied without curation.

The immunoSEQ Assay, a bias-controlled multiplex PCR, was used to amplify TCRbeta CDR3 regions from genomic DNA. As for the original processing: Nucleated cell counts per sample were estimated from amplification of reference gene primers within the assay. To quantify the absolute abundance of each unique TCRbeta CDR3 rearrangement, sequence reads were collapsed and filtered. Productive Simpson clonality was computed per sample as the square root of Simpson's diversity index over productive rearrangements. Here the immuneACCESS table is served through TCRdb, limited to in-frame sequences with V and J called. Missing clones are a known gap in these copies; in checked studies unresolved V genes cover under half, and the rest lacks a known reason. V, J and clone size are those of that table, while D and trimming were read from the DNA. For this sample there are tens of thousands of clones; approximately 86% appear just once. Around 1.2% of the sample goes to the ten largest clones.

The sample was peripheral blood. The chain is encoded by TRBV5-1 joined to TRBJ1-2; TRBD1 matches 8 bases in the middle. The clonotype originates from a man aged 55 to 70 with acute or convalescent COVID-19. The CDR3 corresponds to CASSSGGHGYTF. The nucleotides read TGCGCCAGCAGCTCAGGGGGCCATGGCTACACCTTC.